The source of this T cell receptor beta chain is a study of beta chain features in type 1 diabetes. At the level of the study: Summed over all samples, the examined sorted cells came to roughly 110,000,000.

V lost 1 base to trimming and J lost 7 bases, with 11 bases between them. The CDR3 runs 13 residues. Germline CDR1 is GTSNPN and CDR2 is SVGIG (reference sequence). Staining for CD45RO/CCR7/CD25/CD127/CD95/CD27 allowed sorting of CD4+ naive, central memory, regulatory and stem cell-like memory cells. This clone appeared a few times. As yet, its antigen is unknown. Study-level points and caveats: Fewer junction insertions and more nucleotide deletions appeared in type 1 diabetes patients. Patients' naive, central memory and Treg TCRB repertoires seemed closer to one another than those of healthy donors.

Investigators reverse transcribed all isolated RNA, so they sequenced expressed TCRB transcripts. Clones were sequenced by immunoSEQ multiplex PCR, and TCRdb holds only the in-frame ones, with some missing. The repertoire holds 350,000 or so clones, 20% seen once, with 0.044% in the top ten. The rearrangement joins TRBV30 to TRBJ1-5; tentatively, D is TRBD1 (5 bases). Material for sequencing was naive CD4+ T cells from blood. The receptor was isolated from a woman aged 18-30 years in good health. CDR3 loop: CAWSARGGQPQHF. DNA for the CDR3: TGTGCCTGGAGTGCCCGGGGGGGACAGCCCCAGCATTTT.